This entry lists 32 T cell receptor beta chains sequenced from one sample in a study of blood T cell repertoires in COVID-19. Repertoires were generated with immunoSEQ multiplex PCR, while TCRdb's copy carries only in-frame clones and drops some. The sample lists around 30,000 clones; around 75% were seen once. Sequencing was done on a sample of peripheral blood. The receptors stem from an older man with active or convalescent COVID-19.

This clone was observed a single time. CDR3 in amino acids: CASSLNLDRGWNTGELFF. CDR3 DNA sequence: TGTGCCAGCAGTTTAAACCTGGACAGGGGATGGAACACCGGGGAGCTGTTTTTT. The V and J genes are TRBV27 and TRBJ2-2; 9 positions match TRBD1. Germline trimming cut 2 bases from V and 1 base from J; bases unmatched to any gene: 8. The CDR3 loop spans 18 amino acids. CDR1 is MNHEY and CDR2 is SMNVEV in the germline V gene (reference sequence).

J is TRBJ1-4 and V is TRBV28; D uncertain. The ends were cut back, 1 base at V and 0 bases at J, with 6 bases in the middle. CDR1 is MDHEN, CDR2 SYDVKM, per germline. The CDR3 is made up of 15 amino acids. The CDR3 loop reads CASSLSGTTNEKLFF. The DNA for the CDR3 is TGTGCCAGCAGTTTATCCGGGACAACTAATGAAAAACTGTTTTTT.

The chain links TRBV15 to TRBJ1-4; 10 positions match TRBD1. Germline V gene data show CDR1 as LNHNV and CDR2 as YYDKDF (reference sequence). V lost 8 bases to trimming and J lost 6 bases; unmatched junction nucleotides: 6. This CDR3 contains 14 residues. The CDR3 DNA is TGTGCCACCGGTACCGGGACAGGGGATGAAAAACTGTTTTTT. Protein product: CATGTGTGDEKLFF.

This clone was counted once. The CDR3 region is CASSEATGGANVLTF. In DNA, the CDR3 is TGTGCCAGCAGCGAAGCGACAGGGGGGGCCAACGTCCTGACTTTC. The chain is built from TRBV7-9 and TRBJ2-6, with 7 bases fitting TRBD1. The CDR3 runs to 15 residues. Germline CDR1 and CDR2: SEHNR and FQNEAQ (reference sequence). The J segment lost 4 bases and the V segment lost 5 bases, leaving 5 bases of the junction unmatched.

The rearrangement links TRBV7-2 to TRBJ1-2, with a tentative D call TRBD1 (6 bases). The CDR3 sequence is 13 residues long. V was pared by 0 bases and J by 7 bases, with 9 bases between. Germline V gives CDR1 SGHTA, CDR2 FQGNSA. The CDR3 nucleotides read TGTGCCAGCAGCTTAGCCGGGACAAGTGGCTACACCTTC. Its translation: CASSLAGTSGYTF.

This clone has only a few counts. The rearrangement joins TRBV6-6 to TRBJ2-7, with D tentatively TRBD2 (5 bases). The CDR3 sequence is 14 residues long. V was clipped by 6 bases and J by 0 bases, with 12 bases between them. The V gene's germline CDR1 is MNHNY and CDR2 SVGAGI (reference sequence). The CDR3 region has the DNA TGTGCCAGCAGCCCACTTGACTACTCCTACGAGCAGTACTTC. Amino acid sequence: CASSPLDYSYEQYF.

This sequence joins TRBV29-1 and TRBJ2-7; 12 positions agree with TRBD2. This CDR3 contains 12 residues. Germline V gives CDR1 SQVTM, CDR2 ANQGSEA. J was trimmed by 5 bases and V by 7 bases; bases with no gene match: 3. The CDR3 bases are TGCAGCGCCCTAGCGGGAGGGGACGAGCAGTACTTC. This encodes CSALAGGDEQYF.

This chain connects TRBV19 to TRBJ2-7; TRBD2 might be the D (5 bases). CDR3 length: 15 residues. Looked up from germline, CDR1 is LNHDA and CDR2 is SQIVND (reference sequence). V was trimmed by 3 bases and J by 5 bases, leaving 17 bases between them. CDR3 nucleotides: TGTGCCAGTAGTATTGGAGAGGGTCGGATGGACGAGCAGTACTTC. Amino acid sequence: CASSIGEGRMDEQYF.

The chain uses TRBV10-1 and TRBJ2-1; 9 bases map to TRBD2. The germline V gene encodes CDR1 WNHNN and CDR2 SYGVQD (reference sequence). The CDR3 sequence is 17 residues long. The ends lost 6 bases at V and 0 bases at J; junction bases unmatched: 9. This CDR3 is CASSPRTSVTSYNEQFF. The DNA for the CDR3 is TGCGCCAGCAGCCCCCGGACTAGCGTAACCTCCTACAATGAGCAGTTCTTC.

This rearrangement joins TRBV6-4 to TRBJ2-2; D remains ambiguous. CDR3 size: 13 residues. Germline V gene lookup returns CDR1 MRHNA and CDR2 SNTAGT. Trimming took 3 bases from V and 2 from J, leaving 4 bases between them. The CDR3 loop reads CASSEANTGELFF. CDR3 coding DNA: TGTGCCAGCAGTGAGGCTAACACCGGGGAGCTGTTTTTT.

The chain combines TRBV7-2 with TRBJ1-2; D is undetermined. Germline CDR1 is SGHTA and CDR2 is FQGNSA. The V end was cut by 5 bases, the J end by 2 bases, with 15 bases between. The CDR3 totals 15 residues. CDR3 DNA: TGTGCCAGCAGCCCCGCGGTACGGGAGAACTATGGCTACACCTTC. It translates to CASSPAVRENYGYTF.

This sequence joins TRBV7-3 and TRBJ2-3; D might be TRBD1 (6 bases). The V and J ends lost 5 bases and 2 bases respectively, with 14 bases between them. This CDR3 comprises 15 residues. The germline V gene encodes CDR1 SGHTA and CDR2 FQGTGA. CDR3 bases: TGTGCCAGCAGCCCAGGGGACCGACCCACAGATACGCAGTATTTT. Translation: CASSPGDRPTDTQYF.

There are a few counts of this clone. The chain links TRBV14 to TRBJ1-2, with 12 bases aligning to TRBD1. This CDR3 spans 19 amino acids. V gave up 1 base and J gave up 5 bases; unmatched junction bases: 14. Per germline, CDR1 SGHDN and CDR2 FVKESK. The CDR3 sequence: CASSQGAGTGGAYEYGYTF. In DNA, the CDR3 is TGTGCCAGCAGCCAAGGGGCCGGGACAGGGGGCGCTTACGAGTATGGCTACACCTTC.

This chain connects TRBV19 to TRBJ2-1, with 9 positions matching TRBD1. The V gene end was trimmed by 5 bases and the J gene end by 7 bases; junction bases not matched to a gene: 12. The CDR3 is made up of 16 amino acids. The germline V gene has CDR1 LNHDA and CDR2 SQIVND (reference sequence). CDR3 residues: CASSPSLTGGFNEQFF. The CDR3 region has the DNA TGTGCCAGTAGTCCCAGCCTGACAGGGGGTTTTAATGAGCAGTTCTTC.

The chain links TRBV5-1 to TRBJ1-2; D is undetermined. In germline, CDR1 is SGHRS, CDR2 YFSETQ. V was pared by 0 bases and J by 7 bases, with 10 bases between. There are 13 residues in the CDR3. The CDR3 DNA reads TGCGCCAGCAGCTTGGACTCGGAGGGTGGCTACACCTTC. This codes for CASSLDSEGGYTF.

V and J are TRBV28 and TRBJ1-6; the D is unclear. The V and J ends lost 4 bases and 3 bases respectively, with 13 bases between them. CDR3 length equals 16 residues. Looked up from germline, CDR1 is MDHEN and CDR2 is SYDVKM. CDR3 nucleotide sequence: TGTGCCAGCAGTTCCCTGGCAGGAGGCTATAATTCACCCCTCCACTTT. Amino acids: CASSSLAGGYNSPLHF.

This clone has just a few counts. This sequence joins TRBV6-5 and TRBJ1-3, with D unresolved. There are 15 residues in the CDR3. The V end lost 7 bases, the J end lost 0 bases, and 13 bases lay between the germline ends. Germline assignment: CDR1 MNHEY and CDR2 SVGAGI. CDR3 nucleotide sequence: TGTGCCAGCATACGGGATCCAGGCTCTGGAAACACCATATATTTT. Translating gives CASIRDPGSGNTIYF.

This clone was recorded a few times. J is TRBJ2-2 and V is TRBV5-1; TRBD1 matches 8 bases. There are 15 residues in the CDR3. Germline loops: CDR1 SGHRS, CDR2 YFSETQ. V gave up 4 bases and J gave up 6 bases; unmatched junction bases: 8. CDR3 nucleotides: TGCGCCAGCAGCATCGACAGGGGCGGTCCCGGGGAGCTGTTTTTT. It encodes CASSIDRGGPGELFF.

The chain carries TRBV5-1 and TRBJ1-2; D gene ambiguous. Germline CDR1 reads SGHRS; CDR2 reads YFSETQ. This CDR3 region has 14 residues. Trimming left V 4 bases short and J 3 bases short, with 13 bases between. In DNA form, the CDR3 reads TGCGCCAGCAGCGCTGAGCTAGATCACTATGGCTACACCTTC. As protein: CASSAELDHYGYTF. Supplemented by reference TRBV5-1 and TRBJ1-2, the full variable domain reads KAGVTQTPRYLIKTRGQQVTLSCSPISGHRSVSWYQQTPGQGLQFLFEYFSETQRNKGNFPGRFSGRQFSNSRSEMNVSTLELGDSALYLCASSAELDHYGYTFGSGTRLTVV.

The CDR3 is CASSVDGTGINSPLHF. Written as DNA, the CDR3 is TGTGCCAGCAGCGTAGACGGGACAGGAATTAATTCACCCCTCCACTTT. The rearrangement links TRBV9 to TRBJ1-6; TRBD1 agrees at 8 bases. CDR3 length: 16 amino acids. Germline CDR1 is SGDLS and CDR2 is YYNGEE. V lost 0 bases, J lost 6 bases, and 5 bases stayed unmatched.

The chain recombines TRBV2 with TRBJ1-5, with 11 bases aligning to TRBD1. V gave up 8 bases and J gave up 4 bases; unmatched junction bases: 7. This CDR3 is 15 amino acids long. Germline values: CDR1 SNHLY, CDR2 FYNNEI. CDR3 sequence (DNA): TGTGCCAGCGAAGGGGGGACAGGGGGAAATCAGCCCCAGCATTTT. The encoded protein is CASEGGTGGNQPQHF.

The DNA of the CDR3 is TGCGCCAGCAGCCCCGGGACTAGCGGGAGTCAGTTGGATGAGCAGTACTTC. Translated: CASSPGTSGSQLDEQYF. V gene TRBV5-1 combines with J gene TRBJ2-7; 14 bases agree with TRBD2. Trimming took 4 bases from V and 7 from J; bases not matched to a gene: 13. CDR3 length: 17 residues. Germline CDR1 reads SGHRS; CDR2 reads YFSETQ.

In nucleotides, the CDR3 is TGTGCCAGCAGCACAAAGCCGGGACTAGCGGGAGGTTTCGACGAGCAGTACTTC. Residues: CASSTKPGLAGGFDEQYF. The genes are TRBV7-6 and TRBJ2-7, with 15 bases matching TRBD2. CDR3 length equals 18 residues. Germline-derived CDR1 and CDR2 are SGHVS and FNYEAQ. V was pared by 5 bases and J by 5 bases, with 13 bases of the junction left unmatched.

The DNA for the CDR3 is TGTGCCTGGAGTGGAGGGGGGGTCGAGCAGTACTTC. It yields the protein CAWSGGGVEQYF. This chain joins TRBV30 and TRBJ2-7, with D perhaps matching TRBD2 (7 bases). The germline gives CDR1 GTSNPN, CDR2 SVGIG (reference sequence). V lost 1 base and J lost 6, with 10 bases in between. This CDR3 region has 12 residues.

Here the CDR3 reads CASRWTSGDDTDTQYF. CDR3 bases: TGCGCCAGTCGCTGGACGTCCGGGGATGACACAGATACGCAGTATTTT. The chain employs TRBV5-1 and TRBJ2-3; perhaps TRBD2 as D (5 bases). V gave up 8 bases and J gave up 2 bases, with 21 bases separating them. The CDR3 runs to 16 residues. Germline CDR1 SGHRS, CDR2 YFSETQ.

The chain recombines TRBV7-6 with TRBJ2-7; 11 nucleotides match TRBD2. In germline, CDR1 is SGHVS, CDR2 FNYEAQ. The CDR3 spans 15 residues. Trimming cost V 3 bases and J 3 bases; bases outside gene matches: 4. CDR3 residues: CASSFLAGGLYEQYF. In DNA form, the CDR3 reads TGTGCCAGCAGCTTTCTAGCGGGAGGCCTCTACGAGCAGTACTTC.

The chain recombines TRBV5-1 with TRBJ2-7; the D is unclear. The CDR3 is 15 amino acids. Germline loops: CDR1 SGHRS, CDR2 YFSETQ. V was trimmed by 0 bases and J by 0 bases, leaving 10 bases between them. The CDR3 coding sequence is TGCGCCAGCAGCTTGGCGGCGAGCGTCTCCTACGAGCAGTACTTC. Translating it yields CASSLAASVSYEQYF.

V is TRBV14 and J is TRBJ2-1; D might be TRBD2 (5 bases). V was pared by 4 bases and J by 4 bases, with 17 bases between. Looked up from germline, CDR1 is SGHDN and CDR2 is FVKESK. This CDR3 region has 16 residues. In DNA, the CDR3 is TGTGCCAGCAGCCTTTTACGTTTGCGGGTGTACAATGAGCAGTTCTTC. Its translation is CASSLLRLRVYNEQFF. Full variable domain (rest looked up from reference TRBV14 and TRBJ2-1): EAGVTQFPSHSVIEKGQTVTLRCDPISGHDNLYWYRRVMGKEIKFLLHFVKESKQDESGMPNNRFLAERTGGTYSTLKVQPAELEDSGVYFCASSLLRLRVYNEQFFGPGTRLTVL.

This chain connects TRBV21-1 to TRBJ2-5; the table's D call TRBD2 went unverified against the DNA. TRBV21-1 is listed as a pseudogene. CDR3 size: 15 residues. The CDR3 coding sequence is TGTGCCAGCAGAGCTAGCGGGAGAAGAGGAGAGACCCAGTACTTC. Its translation: CASRASGRRGETQYF.

The chain uses TRBV12-3 or TRBV12-4 and TRBJ1-2; D gene uncertain. CDR3 length equals 12 residues. V lost 7 bases, J lost 8 bases, and 14 bases lay in between. The CDR3 loop reads CASTLHGLGYTF. The CDR3 nucleotides are TGTGCCAGCACCCTTCATGGGCTGGGCTACACCTTC.

The sample holds one count of this clone. The rearrangement links TRBV19 to TRBJ1-2, with a possible D match to TRBD1 (6 bases). V lost 7 bases and J 5 bases, leaving 20 bases between the germline ends. Germline CDR1 LNHDA, CDR2 SQIVND (reference sequence). CDR3 size: 15 residues. The CDR3 protein is CASKIVGGAGYGYTF. CDR3 bases: TGTGCCAGTAAGATCGTTGGGGGGGCTGGATATGGCTACACCTTC.

The V gene is TRBV7-2, the J gene TRBJ2-1; unclear D gene. The germline V gene encodes CDR1 SGHTA and CDR2 FQGNSA. The CDR3 has 17 residues. V lost 0 bases to trimming and J lost 1 base, with 13 bases between them. The CDR3 protein is CASSLALASFSYNEQFF. CDR3 nucleotide sequence: TGTGCCAGCAGCTTAGCGTTGGCTAGTTTTTCCTACAATGAGCAGTTCTTC. The whole variable domain, filled in from reference TRBV7-2 and TRBJ2-1, reads GAGVSQSPSNKVTEKGKDVELRCDPISGHTALYWYRQSLGQGLEFLIYFQGNSAPDKSGLPSDRFSAERTGGSVSTLTIQRTQQEDSAVYLCASSLALASFSYNEQFFGPGTRLTVL.